The subject of this entry is one T cell receptor (beta chain). This entry is derived from a study of spatial heterogeneity in lung cancer. The ends lost 5 bases at V and 5 bases at J; junction bases unmatched: 5. The V gene's germline CDR1 is SEHNR and CDR2 FQNEAQ (reference sequence). CDR3 size: 13 residues. TCRdb used MiXCR to reprocess the 5' RACE reads, holding one entry per CDR3 protein. The table lists around 10,000 distinct CDR3 sequences, about 3.7% of them singletons, with 6% to 9.5% in the top ten. As for time point: sample taken at primary tumor resection. In each case, whole RNA from tumor, nontumor lung or frozen PBMC was sequenced unsorted.

The receptor was isolated from a male donor with early-stage non-small cell lung cancer. This specimen consisted of normal lung tissue next to the tumor, obtained at surgery. The genes are TRBV7-9 and TRBJ2-5; 7 bases are a match to TRBD1. This CDR3 is CASSPQGRETQYF. As DNA, the CDR3 is TGTGCCAGCAGCCCACAGGGGCGGGAGACCCAGTACTTC.